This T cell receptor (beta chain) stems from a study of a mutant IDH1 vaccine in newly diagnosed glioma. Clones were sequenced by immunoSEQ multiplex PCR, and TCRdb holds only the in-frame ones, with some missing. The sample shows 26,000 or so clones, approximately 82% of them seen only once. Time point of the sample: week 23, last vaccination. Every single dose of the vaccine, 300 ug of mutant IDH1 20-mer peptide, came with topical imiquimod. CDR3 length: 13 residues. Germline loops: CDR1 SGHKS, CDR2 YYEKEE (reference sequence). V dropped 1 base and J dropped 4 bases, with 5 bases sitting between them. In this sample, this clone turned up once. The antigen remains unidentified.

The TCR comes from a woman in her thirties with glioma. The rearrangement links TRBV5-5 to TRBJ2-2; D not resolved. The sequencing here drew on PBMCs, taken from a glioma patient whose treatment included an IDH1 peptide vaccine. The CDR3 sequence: CASSLWVTGELFF. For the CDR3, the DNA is TGTGCCAGCAGCTTGTGGGTCACCGGGGAGCTGTTTTTT.